Listed here is a single T cell receptor (beta chain). Its target is not known. Vbeta (60) and Jbeta (13) primers were used in the PCR. Per the study methods: An analysis that came later counted some 81 million unique TCR beta chains, approximately 10 million shared. Measured with immunoSEQ multiplex PCR; TCRdb has only the in-frame clones, and not every one. V and J calls and clone size are as listed in that table; D and trimming were resolved from the DNA. The table records 98,000 or so clones, over 60% of them present only once. The junction had 5 bases not matched to a gene; V was cut back by 4 bases and J by 5 bases. This CDR3 spans 13 amino acids. Germline V gene data show CDR1 as SQVTM and CDR2 as ANQGSEA. The data belong to a study of cytomegalovirus exposure and HLA in healthy donors. General study findings and limits: A later analysis reported that several of the most significant clusters appeared to be linked to common viral pathogens, among them Epstein-Barr virus. Earlier analysis yielded a pattern in which most TCR beta V segments were productive about 90% or about 30% of the time.

The chain employs TRBV29-1 and TRBJ2-5; 9 positions agree with TRBD1. This clonotype was obtained from a man in his sixties in good health and CMV-seropositive. The sample comprised PBMCs. The CDR3 sequence is CSVAQGAGETQYF. The CDR3, as DNA: TGCAGCGTTGCACAGGGGGCAGGGGAGACCCAGTACTTC.